This TCR beta chain was profiled in a study of response to subunit inactivated influenza vaccine. Broader study findings: It was suggested by the authors that few new T cells are recruited by each seasonal influenza vaccination.

This clonotype has more than one count but fewer than ten. The target antigen is unknown. TCRdb reprocessed the RT-PCR reads via MiXCR and lists one record per CDR3 protein. In the table there are 250,000 to 350,000 distinct CDR3 sequences, 22% of which are singletons. The germline CDR1 and CDR2 sequences are SQVTM and ANQGSEA. The CDR3 loop spans 13 amino acids. V dropped 4 bases and J dropped 2 bases, with 9 bases sitting between them. The receptor comes from a man between 50 and 69 years old who received an inactivated influenza vaccine. Source: PBMCs from blood, taken around 22 months after vaccination. The chain has TRBV29-1 and TRBJ1-3, with D unresolved. CDR3 DNA: TGCAGCGTTGGGGGTCCGACTGGAAACACCATATATTTT. Residues: CSVGGPTGNTIYF.